This TCR beta chain was found in a study of T cell responses to AZD1222 COVID-19 vaccine. The overall study: Second-dose timings of about 4 or about 12 weeks were pooled.

The CDR3 covers 15 residues. V lost 5 bases and J lost 6, with 17 bases in between. Germline V CDR1 and CDR2: LNHDA, SQIVND (reference sequence). Some clones are missing from TCRdb's copy, which holds only in-frame ones; the method was immunoSEQ multiplex PCR. This sample yields under 150,000 clones, of which about 87% are seen a single time; about 15% belongs to the top ten. To note about this clone: No antigen is known for it.

The study, taken as a whole, reports: Across the whole spike, CD4 TCRs peaked at regions 160-218 and 743-854. Clonal diversity may have been underestimated, and the donors were mostly white British, with more females than males.

The chain couples TRBV19 to TRBJ1-5; D not certain. The source of this sequence is an adult in good health. This material consisted of peripheral blood, taken on day 0 of AZD1222 vaccination. The CDR3 spells CASSYLTGVGQPQHF. CDR3 bases: TGTGCCAGTAGTTACCTCACCGGGGTAGGTCAGCCCCAGCATTTT.